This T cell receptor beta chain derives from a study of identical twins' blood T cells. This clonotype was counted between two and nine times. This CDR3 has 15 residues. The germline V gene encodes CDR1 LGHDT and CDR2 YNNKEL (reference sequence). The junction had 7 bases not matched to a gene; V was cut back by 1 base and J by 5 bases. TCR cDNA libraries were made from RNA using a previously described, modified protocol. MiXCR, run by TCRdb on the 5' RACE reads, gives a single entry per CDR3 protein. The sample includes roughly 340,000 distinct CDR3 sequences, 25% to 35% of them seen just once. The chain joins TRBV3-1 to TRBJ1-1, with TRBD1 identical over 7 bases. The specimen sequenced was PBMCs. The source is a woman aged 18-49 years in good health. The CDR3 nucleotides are TGTGCCAGCAGCCAAGCAGGGGGGGGAGGAACTGAAGCTTTCTTT. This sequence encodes CASSQAGGGGTEAFF.